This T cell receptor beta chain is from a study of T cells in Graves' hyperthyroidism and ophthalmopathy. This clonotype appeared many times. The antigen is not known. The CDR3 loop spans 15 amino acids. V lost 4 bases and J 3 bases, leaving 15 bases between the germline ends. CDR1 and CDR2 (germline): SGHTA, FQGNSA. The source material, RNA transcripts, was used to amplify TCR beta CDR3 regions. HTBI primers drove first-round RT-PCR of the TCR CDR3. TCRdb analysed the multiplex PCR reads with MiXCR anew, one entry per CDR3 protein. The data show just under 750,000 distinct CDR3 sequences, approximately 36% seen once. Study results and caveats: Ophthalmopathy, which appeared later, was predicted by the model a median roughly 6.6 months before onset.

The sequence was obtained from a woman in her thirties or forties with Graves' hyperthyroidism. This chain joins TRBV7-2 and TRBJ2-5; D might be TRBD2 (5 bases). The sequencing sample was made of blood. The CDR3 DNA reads TGTGCCAGCAGCTCCCGGGATAGGCGGGAAGAGACCCAGTACTTC. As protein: CASSSRDRREETQYF.